A selection of T cell receptor beta chains follows, all from one sample in a study of cytomegalovirus exposure and HLA in healthy donors. Sequencing was performed with immunoSEQ multiplex PCR; in TCRdb, only in-frame clones are kept and a portion is missing. The sample includes 150,000 to 200,000 clones, roughly 83% seen only once; the top ten take 2% to 2.5%. Sequencing was performed on PBMCs. The receptors come from a woman aged 50 to 60 in good health and CMV-seronegative. CDR3s include the opening cysteine and the closing phenylalanine or tryptophan.

v_gene: TRBV4-2; j_gene: TRBJ2-1; CDR3aa: CASSRTGTSVYNEQLF
v_gene: TRBV7-8; j_gene: TRBJ2-1; CDR3aa: CASSYFRDSTGDEQFF
v_gene: TRBV7-2; j_gene: TRBJ1-2; CDR3aa: CASSGDRVYGYTF
v_gene: TRBV9; j_gene: NA; CDR3aa: CASSSTGTGGSYEQYF
v_gene: TRBV6-5; j_gene: TRBJ1-1; CDR3aa: CASSSGGPEAFF
v_gene: TRBV4-1; j_gene: TRBJ1-1; CDR3aa: CASSQTPYTEAFF
v_gene: TRBV7-3; j_gene: TRBJ2-1; CDR3aa: CASSLNPPAGGPYNEQFF
v_gene: TRBV19; j_gene: TRBJ1-1; CDR3aa: CASSIQGGMNTEAFF
v_gene: TRBV7-8; j_gene: TRBJ1-1; CDR3aa: CAITPAGRELGAFF
v_gene: TRBV9; j_gene: TRBJ2-1; CDR3aa: CASSVVGGSASEQFF
v_gene: TRBV5-1; j_gene: TRBJ2-7; CDR3aa: CASSLAGGSYEQYF
v_gene: TRBV9; j_gene: TRBJ1-1; CDR3aa: CASSVEVGGQTEAFF
v_gene: TRBV6-1; j_gene: TRBJ1-1; CDR3aa: CASSQTTGNTEAFF
v_gene: TRBV27; j_gene: TRBJ1-2; CDR3aa: CASSSAETGTYGYTF
v_gene: TRBV7-9; j_gene: TRBJ2-5; CDR3aa: CASSVSGGGETQYF
v_gene: TRBV4-3; j_gene: TRBJ1-2; CDR3aa: CASSQNGREVYGYTF
v_gene: TRBV30; j_gene: TRBJ1-2; CDR3aa: CAWSRGDRGNYGYTF
v_gene: TRBV19; j_gene: TRBJ1-1; CDR3aa: CASSITGLGTEAFF
v_gene: TRBV7-2; j_gene: TRBJ1-5; CDR3aa: CASSLDGGGQPQHF
v_gene: TRBV28; j_gene: TRBJ1-5; CDR3aa: CASSPRQGWGNQPQHF
v_gene: TRBV9; j_gene: TRBJ2-5; CDR3aa: CASSVASGTGGQETQYF
v_gene: TRBV6-6; j_gene: TRBJ2-1; CDR3aa: CASSRGREENEQFF
v_gene: TRBV11-2; j_gene: TRBJ1-1; CDR3aa: CASSLSGAGGSTEAFF
v_gene: TRBV28; j_gene: TRBJ2-1; CDR3aa: CASRAGAGGINEQFF
v_gene: TRBV7-8; j_gene: TRBJ1-3; CDR3aa: CASSSRQGYISGNTIYF
v_gene: TRBV15; j_gene: TRBJ2-1; CDR3aa: CATSPDSFSYNEQFF
v_gene: TRBV7-2; j_gene: TRBJ2-6; CDR3aa: CASSSPMGQANVLTF
v_gene: TRBV28; j_gene: TRBJ2-1; CDR3aa: CASSPGGGGRDEQFF
v_gene: TRBV13; j_gene: TRBJ2-1; CDR3aa: CASSSGQHYNEQFF
v_gene: TRBV10-3; j_gene: TRBJ1-1; CDR3aa: CAISENAGRLNTEAFF
v_gene: TRBV9; j_gene: TRBJ2-7; CDR3aa: CASSLEAGGRYEQYF
v_gene: TRBV18; j_gene: TRBJ1-3; CDR3aa: CASSPGTSGNTIYF
v_gene: TRBV4-1; j_gene: TRBJ1-1; CDR3aa: CASSSGGGYERDTEAFF
v_gene: TRBV28; j_gene: TRBJ1-4; CDR3aa: CASTIPRVGVNGDEKLFF
v_gene: TRBV6-5; j_gene: TRBJ2-1; CDR3aa: CASSTDRGSYNEQFF
v_gene: TRBV12-5; j_gene: TRBJ2-7; CDR3aa: CASGLVLVTLSSYEQYF
v_gene: TRBV18; j_gene: TRBJ1-2; CDR3aa: CASSQNRGPRGYTF
v_gene: TRBV19; j_gene: TRBJ1-1; CDR3aa: CASSMVPTVNTEAFF
v_gene: TRBV19; j_gene: TRBJ1-2; CDR3aa: CATNSWGQGENYGYTF
v_gene: TRBV5-1; j_gene: TRBJ2-2; CDR3aa: CASSFRVSGELFF
v_gene: TRBV7-2; j_gene: TRBJ2-5; CDR3aa: CASSLTGEETQYF
v_gene: TRBV7-2; j_gene: TRBJ1-5; CDR3aa: CASSPDRGSFYSNQPQHF
v_gene: TRBV19; j_gene: TRBJ1-2; CDR3aa: CASSTQSYGYTF
v_gene: TRBV5-4; j_gene: TRBJ2-1; CDR3aa: CASSSRSGTEFF
v_gene: TRBV6-5; j_gene: TRBJ1-5; CDR3aa: CASSRTGDSNQPQHF
v_gene: TRBV7-9; j_gene: TRBJ1-1; CDR3aa: CASSLVGAADTEAFF
v_gene: TRBV7-2; j_gene: TRBJ2-1; CDR3aa: CASSPVRRSASYNEQFF
v_gene: TRBV7-2; j_gene: TRBJ1-3; CDR3aa: CASSLDYRAGNTIYF
v_gene: TRBV5-8; j_gene: TRBJ1-1; CDR3aa: CASSFGGRNTEAFF
v_gene: TRBV4-2; j_gene: TRBJ2-7; CDR3aa: CASSPGQPADEQYF
v_gene: TRBV7-9; j_gene: TRBJ2-5; CDR3aa: CASSRTREQYF
v_gene: TRBV5-6; j_gene: TRBJ2-5; CDR3aa: CASSFRAGETQYF
v_gene: TRBV27; j_gene: TRBJ2-3; CDR3aa: CASSFSSGGGTDTQYF
v_gene: TRBV4-3; j_gene: TRBJ1-1; CDR3aa: CASSQDIGGGEAFF
v_gene: TRBV4-3; j_gene: TRBJ1-3; CDR3aa: CASSQTAGQGTNTIYF
v_gene: TRBV28; j_gene: TRBJ2-2; CDR3aa: CASRPSQGQLTGELFF
v_gene: TRBV2; j_gene: NA; CDR3aa: CASSEGQRTYEQYF
v_gene: TRBV7-2; j_gene: TRBJ1-4; CDR3aa: CASSFGGTGGLEKLFF